The 20 T cell receptor beta chains in this list originate from one sample, sequenced in a study of shared clonotypes between healthy human individuals. Some clones are missing from TCRdb's copy, which holds only in-frame ones; the method was immunoSEQ multiplex PCR. The sample contains some 2,000,000 clones, more than 90% of which appear only once. The source material was naive CD4+ T cells sorted from blood. The subset here: CD45RA+ positively selected. The receptors stem from a young man in good health.

A single count supports this clone. V is TRBV18 and J is TRBJ2-2; the match to TRBD2 covers 9 bases. V shed 8 bases, J shed 1 base, and the junction held 8 bases outside the gene matches. Germline V lookup: CDR1 KGHSH, CDR2 LQKENI. There are 16 residues in the CDR3. CDR3 sequence reads: CASTLGLARNTGELFF. In DNA, the CDR3 is TGTGCCAGCACTCTAGGACTAGCGAGGAACACCGGGGAGCTGTTTTTT. Combining the CDR3 with reference TRBV18 and TRBJ2-2 gives the whole variable domain NAGVMQNPRHLVRRRGQEARLRCSPMKGHSHVYWYRQLPEEGLKFMVYLQKENIIDESGMPKERFSAEFPKEGPSILRIQQVVRGDSAAYFCASTLGLARNTGELFFGEGSRLTVL.

CDR3 loop: CASSHVADYEQYF. In nucleotides, the CDR3 is TGCGCCAGCAGCCATGTCGCCGACTACGAGCAGTACTTC. The chain links TRBV5-1 to TRBJ2-7; D call uncertain. Germline V lookup: CDR1 SGHRS, CDR2 YFSETQ. The CDR3 covers 13 residues. Trimming pared 4 bases from V and 3 bases from J, leaving 11 bases between.

CDR3 in DNA: TGTGCCAGCAGCGGGGGACAGGATTACGAGCAGTACTTC. Protein sequence: CASSGGQDYEQYF. This chain connects TRBV5-4 to TRBJ2-7; 8 bases line up with TRBD1. The germline gives CDR1 SGHNT, CDR2 YYREEE (reference sequence). Trimming cost V 4 bases and J 4 bases; bases outside gene matches: 4. CDR3 length equals 13 residues.

This clone occurred once. The chain joins TRBV6-1 to TRBJ2-2, with D uncertain. The CDR3 consists of 14 residues. Trimming shortened V by 2 bases and J by 2 bases, and 6 bases separated the two germline ends. Germline loops: CDR1 MNHNS, CDR2 SASEGT. The CDR3 coding sequence is TGTGCCAGCAGTGAACTCCTAAACACCGGGGAGCTGTTTTTT. Protein: CASSELLNTGELFF.

This chain joins TRBV5-1 and TRBJ2-7, with 7 nucleotides matching TRBD1. The V gene's germline CDR1 is SGHRS and CDR2 YFSETQ. The trim removed 2 bases at V and 0 bases at J, leaving 2 bases unmatched. The CDR3 is 14 amino acids. The CDR3 region is CASSFTGASYEQYF. The CDR3 nucleotides read TGCGCCAGCAGCTTCACAGGGGCCTCCTACGAGCAGTACTTC.

This clone was recorded a few times. This chain links TRBV7-9 with TRBJ2-7; no clear D gene. In germline, CDR1 is SEHNR, CDR2 FQNEAQ (reference sequence). V lost 8 bases and J 0 bases, leaving 8 bases between the germline ends. The length of the CDR3 is 12 residues. The chain's CDR3 is CASQRSSYEQYF. CDR3 coding DNA: TGTGCCAGCCAGCGTAGCTCCTACGAGCAGTACTTC.

V usage is TRBV6-1 and J usage is TRBJ2-7; TRBD1 matches 11 bases. The CDR3 has 14 residues. The J segment lost 6 bases and the V segment lost 7 bases, leaving 8 bases of the junction unmatched. The germline V gene encodes CDR1 MNHNS and CDR2 SASEGT. CDR3 sequence: CASIWTGGTLEQYF. The CDR3 nucleotides are TGTGCCAGCATTTGGACAGGGGGCACCCTCGAGCAGTACTTC.

The rearrangement joins TRBV30 to TRBJ1-1; 9 bases are shared with TRBD1. CDR1 is GTSNPN, CDR2 SVGIG, per germline (reference sequence). Trimming took 5 bases from V and 4 from J; bases not matched to a gene: 5. This CDR3 has 13 amino acids. The CDR3 coding sequence is TGTGCCTGGGGAAGGACAGGGGTCACTGAAGCTTTCTTT. Translating it yields CAWGRTGVTEAFF.

The genes are TRBV30 and TRBJ1-5; possibly TRBD1 for D (5 bases). CDR1 GTSNPN and CDR2 SVGIG come from the germline V gene (reference sequence). This CDR3 region has 15 residues. V dropped 2 bases and J dropped 0 bases, with 11 bases sitting between them. Here the CDR3 reads CAWSFAGTSNQPQHF. DNA for the CDR3: TGTGCCTGGAGTTTCGCCGGGACTAGCAATCAGCCCCAGCATTTT.

This rearrangement joins TRBV5-1 to TRBJ2-7; tentatively, D is TRBD1 (7 bases). Trimming removed 4 bases at V and 0 bases at J, with 14 bases between. The CDR3 runs to 15 residues. From germline, CDR1 is SGHRS and CDR2 YFSETQ. This CDR3 reads CASSARGAPSYEQYF. CDR3 nucleotides: TGCGCCAGCAGCGCCAGGGGGGCCCCCTCCTACGAGCAGTACTTC.

This chain connects TRBV2 to TRBJ1-2; no clear D gene. V was trimmed by 0 bases and J by 5 bases, leaving 10 bases between them. The CDR3 runs 14 residues. Germline CDR1 is SNHLY and CDR2 is FYNNEI. DNA for the CDR3: TGTGCCAGCAGTGAAGCGAGGCAACGATATGGCTACACCTTC. Translation: CASSEARQRYGYTF. The whole variable domain, filled in from reference TRBV2 and TRBJ1-2, reads EPEVTQTPSHQVTQMGQEVILRCVPISNHLYFYWYRQILGQKVEFLVSFYNNEISEKSEIFDDQFSVERPDGSNFTLKIRSTKLEDSAMYFCASSEARQRYGYTFGSGTRLTVV.

The rearrangement links TRBV5-4 to TRBJ2-5; perhaps TRBD2 as D (5 bases). Germline CDR1 is SGHNT and CDR2 is YYREEE (reference sequence). Between the trimmed V and J ends, which lost 2 bases and 2 bases, there was a span of 10 bases. The CDR3 runs 14 residues. CDR3 protein: CASSFRGRQETQYF. In DNA form, the CDR3 reads TGTGCCAGCAGCTTCCGGGGTAGGCAAGAGACCCAGTACTTC.

The chain has TRBV28 and TRBJ2-6; no clear D. The CDR3 totals 14 residues. Germline values: CDR1 MDHEN, CDR2 SYDVKM. Trimming shortened V by 7 bases and J by 3 bases, and 10 bases separated the two germline ends. CDR3 loop: CASTLGSGANVLTF. DNA of the CDR3: TGTGCCAGCACCCTGGGTAGTGGGGCCAACGTCCTGACTTTC.

The genes are TRBV6-1 and TRBJ2-7; 9 bases match TRBD1. Losses at the gene ends were 3 bases for V and 6 bases for J; bases not matched to a gene: 6. The CDR3 sequence is 14 residues long. CDR1 and CDR2 from the germline V gene are MNHNS and SASEGT. CDR3 loop: CASSEGTGRREQYF. Written as DNA, the CDR3 is TGTGCCAGCAGTGAGGGGACAGGGAGACGCGAGCAGTACTTC.

This clone was seen once. The rearrangement links TRBV11-3 to TRBJ2-5, with TRBD2 identical over 7 bases. This CDR3 has 14 residues. V trimming: 3 bases; J trimming: 2 bases; junction bases outside the gene matches: 3. Germline CDR1 and CDR2: SGHNT and YENEEA. DNA of the CDR3: TGTGCCAGCAGCTTGCGGGGGAAACAAGAGACCCAGTACTTC. Its protein is CASSLRGKQETQYF. Full variable domain (remainder filled in from reference TRBV11-3 and TRBJ2-5): EAGVVQSPRYKIIEKKQPVAFWCNPISGHNTLYWYLQNLGQGPELLIRYENEEAVDDSQLPKDRFSAERLKGVDSTLKIQPAELGDSAVYLCASSLRGKQETQYFGPGTRLLVL.

This clone was seen only once. The chain uses TRBV10-3 and TRBJ1-1; 7 bases are shared with TRBD1. This CDR3 comprises 13 residues. The V and J ends lost 10 bases and 1 base, in that order; junction bases with no gene match: 6. Germline V gene sequence: CDR1 ENHRY, CDR2 SYGVKD. The CDR3 reads CATATGTNTEAFF. CDR3 nucleotide sequence: TGTGCCACAGCGACAGGGACGAACACTGAAGCTTTCTTT.

This clone has a single count. This specimen includes other DNA sequences encoding the same CDR3. The chain joins TRBV30 to TRBJ1-6; TRBD1 might be the D (5 bases). The germline V and J ends were trimmed by 3 bases and 4 bases, with 7 bases remaining between them. CDR3 length equals 13 residues. CDR1 and CDR2 from the germline V gene are GTSNPN and SVGIG (reference sequence). The CDR3 loop reads CAWRTEYNSPLHF. CDR3 nucleotides: TGTGCCTGGAGGACAGAGTATAATTCACCCCTCCACTTT.

The CDR3 bases are TGTGCCAGCAGTCAAAGAAGACAGGAGAACACTGAAGCTTTCTTT. This translates into CASSQRRQENTEAFF. J is TRBJ1-1 and V is TRBV2; maybe TRBD1 (6 bases). This CDR3 is built from 15 residues. Germline V gene data show CDR1 as SNHLY and CDR2 as FYNNEI. V lost 5 bases to trimming and J lost 1 base, with 14 bases between them.

This chain uses TRBV27 with TRBJ2-7; D might be TRBD1 or TRBD2, each matching 6 bases. The CDR3 spans 15 residues. Germline CDR1 reads MNHEY; CDR2 reads SMNVEV (reference sequence). Trimming took 1 base from V and 6 from J, leaving 16 bases between them. The CDR3 DNA reads TGTGCCAGCAGTTTATTAGGGGGGCCTAACCCCGAGCAGTACTTC. Protein: CASSLLGGPNPEQYF.

The rearrangement joins TRBV11-2 to TRBJ2-1; 13 nucleotides line up with TRBD2. Looked up from germline, CDR1 is SGHAT and CDR2 is FQNNGV. The CDR3 is made up of 14 amino acids. With V trimmed by 4 bases and J by 15 bases, 9 bases remained unmatched. CDR3: CASSSLLAGGPPFF. Written as DNA, the CDR3 is TGTGCCAGCAGCTCCTTACTAGCGGGAGGGCCCCCGTTCTTC.